This TCR beta chain is drawn from a study of vaccination effects on CD4 cells after COVID-19. Study conclusions and caveats: Vaccine- and infection-induced clones showed marked clonal contraction late following vaccination. Limitations: small convalescent group and missing early post-infection timepoints.

Profiling relied on immunoSEQ multiplex PCR, and the TCRdb table lists in-frame clones only, not all of them. The sample contains fewer than 90,000 clones, around 72% of which appear only once. Viral peptide pools were used in the ViraFEST assay to expand antigen-specific CD4+ T cells, and sequencing came afterward. Culturing for approximately 10 days preceded CD4+ T cell isolation. PCR-confirmed SARS-CoV-2 infection occurred in the person between March and December 2020. IL-2 medium took the place of half the medium on both days 3 and 7. This clone was found a few times. No antigen is known for it. The CDR3 is 17 residues long. Germline trimming cut 4 bases from V and 6 bases from J; bases unmatched to any gene: 12. CDR1 is LNHNV, CDR2 YYDKDF, per germline (reference sequence).

This receptor was identified in a human donor who had a prior SARS-CoV-2 infection. The chain employs TRBV15 and TRBJ2-3; 11 bases match TRBD2. Source: CD4+ T cells from PBMCs cultured with HIV peptides, taken before COVID-19 vaccination. As to subset: HIV-1 Nef peptide pool negative control/reference culture. The CDR3 loop reads CATSKRLAGRFTDTQYF. For the CDR3, the DNA is TGTGCCACCAGCAAAAGACTAGCGGGACGTTTCACGGATACGCAGTATTTT.